This T cell receptor beta chain was sequenced for a study of radiation and T cells in renal cell carcinoma. General observations from the study: Pretreatment tumor biopsies were lacking, so baseline clonotypes are unknown. In blood, top tumor clones expanded by 2 weeks, shrinking by 4.

Of note for this clone: No antigen is known for it.

The length of the CDR3 is 14 residues. V shed 6 bases and J shed 2 bases, with 14 bases lying between them. The germline V gene has CDR1 PRHDT and CDR2 FYEKMQ (reference sequence). Sequencing used immunoSEQ multiplex PCR; TCRdb keeps in-frame clones, though not all of them. The table has about 150,000 clones, approximately 90% seen once. Sample time point: baseline pretreatment blood. Regarding treatment: 15 Gy SBRT to primary tumor, nephrectomy 4 weeks later. Serial blood draws occurred at baseline and 2 and 4 weeks post-SBRT. The patient's renal cell carcinoma had clear cell pathology. The gene calls are TRBV13 and TRBJ2-7; no definite D call. This material consisted of blood, taken from a patient whose treatment included radiotherapy and nephrectomy. This clonotype was obtained from a woman aged 45-65 years with renal cell carcinoma. In DNA form, the CDR3 reads TGTGCCAGCAGGCGGACCGCCTCGACCTACGAGCAGTACTTC. This codes for CASRRTASTYEQYF.